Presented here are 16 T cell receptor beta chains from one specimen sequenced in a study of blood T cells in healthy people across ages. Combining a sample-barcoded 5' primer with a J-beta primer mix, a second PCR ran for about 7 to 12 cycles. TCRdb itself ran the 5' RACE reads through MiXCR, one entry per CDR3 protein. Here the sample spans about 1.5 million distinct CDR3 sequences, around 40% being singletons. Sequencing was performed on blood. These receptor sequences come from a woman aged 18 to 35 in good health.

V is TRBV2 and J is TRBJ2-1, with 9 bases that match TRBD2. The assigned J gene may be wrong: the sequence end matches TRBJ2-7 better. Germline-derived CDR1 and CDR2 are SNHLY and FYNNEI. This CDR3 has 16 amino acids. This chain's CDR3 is CASSGTSEGSYNEQYF. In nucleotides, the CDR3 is TGTGCCAGCAGTGGGACTAGCGAAGGCTCCTACAATGAGCAGTACTTC.

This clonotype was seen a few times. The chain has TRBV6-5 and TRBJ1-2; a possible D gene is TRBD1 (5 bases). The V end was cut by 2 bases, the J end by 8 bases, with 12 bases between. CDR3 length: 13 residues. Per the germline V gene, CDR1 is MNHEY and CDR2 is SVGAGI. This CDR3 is CASSYDRTRGYTF. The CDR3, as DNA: TGTGCCAGCAGTTACGACAGAACTCGGGGCTACACCTTC.

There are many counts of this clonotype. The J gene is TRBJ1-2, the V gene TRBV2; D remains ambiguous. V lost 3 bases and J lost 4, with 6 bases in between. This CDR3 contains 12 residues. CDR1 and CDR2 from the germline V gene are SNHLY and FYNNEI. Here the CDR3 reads CASSEGSYGYTF. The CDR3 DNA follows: TGTGCCAGCAGTGAGGGCAGCTATGGCTACACCTTC.

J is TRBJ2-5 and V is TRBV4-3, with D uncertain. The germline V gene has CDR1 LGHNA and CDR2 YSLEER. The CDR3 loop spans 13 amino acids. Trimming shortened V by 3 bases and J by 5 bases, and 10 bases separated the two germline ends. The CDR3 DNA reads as TGCGCCAGCAGCCAGGGTGTTAGTGAGACCCAGTACTTC. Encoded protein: CASSQGVSETQYF.

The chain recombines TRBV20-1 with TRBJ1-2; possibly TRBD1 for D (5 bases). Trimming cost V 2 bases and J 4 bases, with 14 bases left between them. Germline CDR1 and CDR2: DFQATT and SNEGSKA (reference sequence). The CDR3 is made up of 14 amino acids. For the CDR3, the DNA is TGCAGTGCTAGACACCCCTCAGGGAGCTATGGCTACACCTTC. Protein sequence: CSARHPSGSYGYTF.

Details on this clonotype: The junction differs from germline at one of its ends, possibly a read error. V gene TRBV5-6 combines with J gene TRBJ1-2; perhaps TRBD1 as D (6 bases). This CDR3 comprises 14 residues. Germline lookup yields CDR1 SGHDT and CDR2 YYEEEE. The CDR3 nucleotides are TGTGCCAGCAGCCCAAGTTGGGGGCACTATGGCCACACCTTC. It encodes CASSPSWGHYGHTF. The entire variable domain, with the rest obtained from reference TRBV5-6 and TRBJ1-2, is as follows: DAGVTQSPTHLIKTRGQQVTLRCSPKSGHDTVSWYQQALGQGPQFIFQYYEEEERQRGNFPDRFSGHQFPNYSSELNVNALLLGDSALYLCASSPSWGHYGHTFGSGTRLTVV.

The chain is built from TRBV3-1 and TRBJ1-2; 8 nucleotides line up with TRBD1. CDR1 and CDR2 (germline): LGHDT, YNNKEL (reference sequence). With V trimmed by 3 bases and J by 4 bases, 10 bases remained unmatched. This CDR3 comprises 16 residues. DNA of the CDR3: TGTGCCAGCAGCCAGTTCGACAAACAGGGGGGCTATGGCTACACCTTC. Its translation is CASSQFDKQGGYGYTF.

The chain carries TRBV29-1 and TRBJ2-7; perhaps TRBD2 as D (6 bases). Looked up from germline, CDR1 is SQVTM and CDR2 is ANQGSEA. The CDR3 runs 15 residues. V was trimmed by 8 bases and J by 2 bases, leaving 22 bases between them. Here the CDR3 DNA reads TGCAGCACTATATTAAGTGGGACTCATCCCTACGAGCAGTACTTC. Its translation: CSTILSGTHPYEQYF.

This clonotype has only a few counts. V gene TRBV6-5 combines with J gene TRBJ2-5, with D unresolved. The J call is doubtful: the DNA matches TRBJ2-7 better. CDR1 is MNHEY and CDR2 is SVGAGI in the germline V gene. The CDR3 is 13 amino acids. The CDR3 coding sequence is TGTGCCAGCAGTCCACCTACCGCCCACGAGCAGTACTTC. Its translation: CASSPPTAHEQYF.

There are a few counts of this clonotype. The CDR3, as DNA: TGTGCCAGCAGCTTAACGAGGTGTCCCCGCGTTGGGTATTTT. Translation: CASSLTRCPRVGYF. The chain is built from TRBV7-4 and TRBJ2-3; D not certain. CDR1 and CDR2 from the germline V gene are SGHVT and SQSDAQ. The CDR3 contains 14 residues. Trimming cost V 2 bases and J 14 bases, with 20 bases left between them. The variable domain in full, completed from reference TRBV7-4 and TRBJ2-3, reads GAGVSQSPRYKVAKRGRDVALRCDSISGHVTLYWYRQTLGQGSEVLTYSQSDAQRDKSGRPSGRFSAERPERSVSTLKIQRTEQGDSAVYLCASSLTRCPRVGYFGPGTRLTVL.

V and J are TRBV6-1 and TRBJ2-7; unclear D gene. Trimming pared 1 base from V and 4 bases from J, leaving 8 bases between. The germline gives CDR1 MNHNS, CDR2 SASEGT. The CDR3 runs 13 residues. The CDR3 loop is CASSEGSQYEQYF. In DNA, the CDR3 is TGTGCCAGCAGTGAAGGCTCCCAGTACGAGCAGTACTTC.

CDR3 protein: CASSYRRRRNEQFF. The CDR3 nucleotides are TGTGCCAGCAGTTATAGACGTCGGAGGAATGAGCAGTTCTTC. The chain joins TRBV6-2 or TRBV6-3 to TRBJ2-1; possible D gene TRBD2, 5 bases. This CDR3 comprises 14 residues. Trimming shortened V by 3 bases and J by 7 bases, and 13 bases separated the two germline ends. Germline CDR1 reads MNHEY; CDR2 reads SVGEGT.

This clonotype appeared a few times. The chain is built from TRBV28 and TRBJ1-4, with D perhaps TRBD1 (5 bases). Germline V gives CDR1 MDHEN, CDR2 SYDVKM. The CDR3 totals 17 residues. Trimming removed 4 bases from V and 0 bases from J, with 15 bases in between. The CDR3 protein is CASSYPTGLATNEKLFF. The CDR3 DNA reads TGTGCCAGCAGTTACCCAACGGGACTCGCAACTAATGAAAAACTGTTTTTT.

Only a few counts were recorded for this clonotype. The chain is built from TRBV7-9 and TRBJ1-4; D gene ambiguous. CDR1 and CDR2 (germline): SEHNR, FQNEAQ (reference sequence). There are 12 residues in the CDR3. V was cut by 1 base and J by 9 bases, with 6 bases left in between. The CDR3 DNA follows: TGTGCCAGCAGCTTAGAGACGAAAAAACTGTTTTTT. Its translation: CASSLETKKLFF.

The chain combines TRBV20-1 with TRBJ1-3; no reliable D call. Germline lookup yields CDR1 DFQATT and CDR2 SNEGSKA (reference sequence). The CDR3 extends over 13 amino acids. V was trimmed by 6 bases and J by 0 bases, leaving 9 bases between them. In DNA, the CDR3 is TGCAGTGCCAGCAGCGGCTCTGGAAACACCATATATTTT. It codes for CSASSGSGNTIYF.

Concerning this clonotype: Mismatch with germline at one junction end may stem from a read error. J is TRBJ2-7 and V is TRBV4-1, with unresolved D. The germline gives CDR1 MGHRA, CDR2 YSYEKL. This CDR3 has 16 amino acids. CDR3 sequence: CASSQGGITSSYERYF. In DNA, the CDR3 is TGCGCCAGCAGCCAAGGAGGAATTACGAGCTCCTACGAGCGGTACTTC.